The 27 T cell receptor beta chains below were found in one sample sequenced in a study of T cell repertoires in cytomegalovirus infection (dated by TCRdb to the late 2010s). What this sample's treatment or condition label stands for: in vitro stimulation with specific CMV peptide epitopes to enrich CMV-specific T cells. TCRdb records Illumina HiSeq 1500 as the sequencer. The public sequencing data were trimmed at Q25 with fastp and processed into clonotypes with MiXCR by TCRdb, which kept only in-frame beta chains. Rows matching on CDR3 protein sequence are summarized as one entry with the most common DNA and genes. The table for this sample lists about 770,000 distinct CDR3 sequences; about 27% of them were counted only once. About an eighth of the sample is in the top ten clones. For these TCRs, the target antigens are not known. The sequencing here drew on cultured CD8+ T cells from PBMCs, taken from culture after CMV antigen stimulation. These receptor sequences come from a human donor in good health (CMV status not recorded). Some clones in this sample may be carry-over from other donors' samples.

This rearrangement joins TRBV6-6 to TRBJ2-3, with 13 bases matching TRBD2. This CDR3 is built from 17 residues. Germline trimming cut 1 base from V and 6 bases from J; bases unmatched to any gene: 7. Germline V gives CDR1 MNHNY, CDR2 SVGAGI (reference sequence). CDR3 loop: CASSYLGTSGVSDTQYF. CDR3 DNA sequence: TGTGCCAGCAGTTACTTGGGGACTAGCGGGGTTAGTGATACGCAGTATTTT.

The V and J genes are TRBV10-3 and TRBJ2-3; 9 bases are a match to TRBD2. The CDR3 length is 13 residues. Germline-derived CDR1 and CDR2 are ENHRY and SYGVKD. Here the CDR3 DNA reads TGTGCGGCGGGCGGGGGGGCACCAGATACGCAGTATTTT. Amino acids: CAAGGGAPDTQYF.

This sequence joins TRBV9 and TRBJ2-3; D not resolved. Germline CDR1 reads SGDLS; CDR2 reads YYNGEE. The V and J ends lost 4 bases and 3 bases respectively, with 21 bases between them. CDR3 length: 17 residues. CDR3 loop: CASSKNPGPSGTDTQYF. CDR3 nucleotide sequence: TGTGCCAGCAGCAAAAACCCGGGCCCGAGTGGGACAGATACGCAGTATTTT.

This chain links TRBV27 with TRBJ1-2, with 8 bases identical to TRBD1. CDR3 length equals 15 residues. After removal of 0 bases from V and 5 bases from J, the junction contained 5 bases not matched to a gene. CDR1 and CDR2 (germline): MNHEY, SMNVEV (reference sequence). CDR3 coding DNA: TGTGCCAGCAGTTTATCCTGGACAGGGAGGTATGGCTACACCTTC. It is translated as CASSLSWTGRYGYTF.

The gene calls are TRBV6-1 and TRBJ1-5; D remains unclear. CDR1 is MNHNS, CDR2 SASEGT, per germline. The CDR3 sequence is 15 residues long. The germline V and J ends were trimmed by 2 bases and 2 bases, with 10 bases remaining between them. CDR3 loop: CASSEPRRGNQPQHF. The CDR3, as DNA: TGTGCCAGCAGTGAACCCCGCCGGGGCAATCAGCCCCAGCATTTT.

In this sample, this clonotype turned up a few times. This sequence joins TRBV10-2 and TRBJ2-3, with D tentatively TRBD2 (7 bases). The length of the CDR3 is 13 residues. In germline, CDR1 is WSHSY, CDR2 SAAADI. Trimming cost V 8 bases and J 10 bases, with 19 bases left between them. CDR3 region: CASSRGSGDSQYF. The CDR3 bases are TGCGCCAGCTCCAGGGGAAGCGGGGACTCGCAGTATTTT.

V is TRBV2 and J is TRBJ2-1; 7 positions match TRBD1. This CDR3 is 14 amino acids long. Germline CDR1 reads SNHLY; CDR2 reads FYNNEI. J was trimmed by 6 bases and V by 2 bases; bases with no gene match: 4. CDR3 DNA sequence: TGTGCCAGCAGTGAATATTGGGACAGCAATGAGCAGTTCTTC. Translated: CASSEYWDSNEQFF.

This clonotype turned up a few times. The chain uses TRBV7-2 and TRBJ1-1; tentatively, D is TRBD1 (6 bases). This CDR3 is built from 15 residues. Per germline, CDR1 SGHTA and CDR2 FQGNSA. Deletions cut 1 base from V and 0 bases from J, with 9 bases between. CDR3 amino acids: CASSLVDSMNTEAFF. CDR3 DNA sequence: TGTGCCAGCAGCTTAGTGGACAGTATGAACACTGAAGCTTTCTTT.

This chain connects TRBV7-6 to TRBJ1-1, with TRBD1 as a possible D gene (5 bases). CDR3 length: 14 amino acids. The germline gives CDR1 SGHVS, CDR2 FNYEAQ. V shed 5 bases and J shed 5 bases, with 15 bases lying between them. This CDR3 is CASSPSGRPTEAFF. The CDR3 DNA sequence: TGTGCCAGCAGCCCGTCAGGGAGGCCTACTGAAGCTTTCTTT. The full variable domain, its missing parts supplied by reference TRBV7-6 and TRBJ1-1, is GAGVSQSPRYKVTKRGQDVALRCDPISGHVSLYWYRQALGQGPEFLTYFNYEAQQDKSGLPNDRFSAERPEGSISTLTIQRTEQRDSAMYRCASSPSGRPTEAFFGQGTRLTVV.

This clonotype has a handful of counts. This chain connects TRBV12-3 or TRBV12-4 to TRBJ1-6; TRBD1 might be the D (5 bases). Trimming left V 8 bases short and J 4 bases short, with 15 bases between. The CDR3 loop spans 15 amino acids. The DNA of the CDR3 is TGTGCCAGCCGACCCCCAGGGACTTATAATTCACCCCTCCACTTT. Translated, it gives CASRPPGTYNSPLHF.

The chain is built from TRBV4-2 and TRBJ1-1; D is undetermined. CDR3 length equals 14 residues. CDR1 and CDR2 from the germline V gene are LGHNA and YNFKEQ. V was shortened by 1 base and J by 7 bases, with 13 bases between the two germline ends. CDR3: CASSQVGEMGEAFF. The CDR3 DNA sequence: TGTGCCAGCAGCCAAGTCGGAGAAATGGGTGAAGCTTTCTTT.

This clonotype showed up many times. J is TRBJ1-4 and V is TRBV7-8; no clear D gene. Between the trimmed V and J ends, which lost 1 base and 6 bases, there was a span of 12 bases. The CDR3 length is 15 residues. Germline V gene lookup returns CDR1 SGHVS and CDR2 FQNEAQ. DNA of the CDR3: TGTGCCAGCAGCTTAGACAGCTCAATTTATGAAAAACTGTTTTTT. This codes for CASSLDSSIYEKLFF.

The chain recombines TRBV5-6 with TRBJ2-1, with 11 bases aligning to TRBD1. Germline trimming cut 0 bases from V and 3 bases from J; bases unmatched to any gene: 5. This CDR3 is built from 17 residues. Germline values: CDR1 SGHDT, CDR2 YYEEEE. The chain's CDR3 is CASSLEGQGVFYNEQFF. CDR3 nucleotide sequence: TGTGCCAGCAGCTTGGAGGGACAGGGGGTGTTCTACAATGAGCAGTTCTTC.

In this sample, this clonotype turned up a few times. The chain joins TRBV28 to TRBJ1-1; D perhaps matches TRBD1 (6 bases). This CDR3 is 16 amino acids long. Looked up from germline, CDR1 is MDHEN and CDR2 is SYDVKM. V lost 1 base to trimming and J lost 1 base, with 13 bases between them. Here the CDR3 reads CASSLSVGTRNTEAFF. The CDR3 DNA sequence: TGTGCCAGCAGTTTATCCGTCGGGACAAGGAACACTGAAGCTTTCTTT.

This clonotype was seen only a few times. This chain uses TRBV24-1 with TRBJ1-5; 8 bases line up with TRBD1. Germline V gene sequence: CDR1 KGHDR, CDR2 SFDVKD. CDR3 length equals 14 residues. The V and J ends lost 3 bases and 6 bases, in that order; junction bases with no gene match: 3. The CDR3, as DNA: TGTGCCACCAGTGATGGACAGGGAGGTCAGCCCCAGCATTTT. Protein: CATSDGQGGQPQHF.

This clonotype turned up a few times. The V and J genes are TRBV28 and TRBJ2-3, with D perhaps matching TRBD1 (6 bases). Germline V lookup: CDR1 MDHEN, CDR2 SYDVKM. V was cut by 6 bases and J by 0 bases, with 10 bases left in between. The length of the CDR3 is 14 residues. CDR3 sequence reads: CASSETGSTDTQYF. CDR3 bases: TGTGCCAGCAGCGAGACAGGTAGCACAGATACGCAGTATTTT.

About this clonotype: The junction shows a germline mismatch at one end, possibly a read error. The chain joins TRBV19 to TRBJ2-3; no clear D. From germline, CDR1 is LNHDA and CDR2 SQIVND (reference sequence). The CDR3 has 11 amino acids. CDR3 residues: CASRQSDMQYF. CDR3 coding DNA: TGTGCCAGTAGACAATCCGATATGCAGTATTTT.

This clonotype was detected a few times. The V call is TRBV7-6, the J call TRBJ1-1; D unclear. The V end was cut by 3 bases, the J end by 6 bases, with 14 bases between. The length of the CDR3 is 14 residues. Per the germline V gene, CDR1 is SGHVS and CDR2 is FNYEAQ. In nucleotides, the CDR3 is TGTGCCAGCAGCTTGGGCACGGGAGGGCCTGAAGCTTTCTTT. Its translation is CASSLGTGGPEAFF.

This clonotype was recorded a few times. The rearrangement links TRBV7-8 to TRBJ1-2, with no clear D. V lost 3 bases, J lost 1 base, and 18 bases lay in between. The CDR3 is made up of 17 amino acids. Germline-derived CDR1 and CDR2 are SGHVS and FQNEAQ. Here the CDR3 DNA reads TGTGCCAGCAGCTTTGCCCCCCCAGAAGGGCTTAACTATGGCTACACCTTC. It translates to CASSFAPPEGLNYGYTF.

This clonotype was recorded a few times. The V gene is TRBV29-1, the J gene TRBJ1-2, with TRBD1 matching over 7 bases. The ends lost 6 bases at V and 4 bases at J; junction bases unmatched: 5. Germline V CDR1 and CDR2: SQVTM, ANQGSEA. The CDR3 loop spans 12 amino acids. CDR3 bases: TGCAGCGTGGGACAGCCGACCTATGGCTACACCTTC. This sequence encodes CSVGQPTYGYTF.

This clonotype was counted ten times or more. The CDR3 DNA sequence: TGTGCCAGCAGCCCGCATGGCCTCAATCAGCCCCAGCATTTT. This gives the protein CASSPHGLNQPQHF. V gene TRBV7-2 combines with J gene TRBJ1-5; no reliable D call. Germline loops: CDR1 SGHTA, CDR2 FQGNSA. The V end was cut by 5 bases, the J end by 3 bases, with 11 bases between. CDR3 length: 14 amino acids.

The rearrangement joins TRBV14 to TRBJ2-7; D is perhaps TRBD2 (6 bases). Germline V gene data show CDR1 as SGHDN and CDR2 as FVKESK. Trimming cost V 1 base and J 6 bases, with 13 bases left between them. This CDR3 is 14 amino acids long. The CDR3 here is CASSQVRGGGEQYF. DNA of the CDR3: TGTGCCAGCAGCCAAGTTCGGGGAGGCGGCGAGCAGTACTTC. The whole variable domain, filled in from reference TRBV14 and TRBJ2-7, reads EAGVTQFPSHSVIEKGQTVTLRCDPISGHDNLYWYRRVMGKEIKFLLHFVKESKQDESGMPNNRFLAERTGGTYSTLKVQPAELEDSGVYFCASSQVRGGGEQYFGPGTRLTVT.

In DNA form, the CDR3 reads TGCGCCAGCCGGGGACTAGCGGGGGTAACCGGGGAGCTGTTTTTT. This translates into CASRGLAGVTGELFF. This sequence joins TRBV10-2 and TRBJ2-2, with 14 bases that match TRBD2. V gave up 8 bases and J gave up 5 bases; unmatched junction bases: 4. Germline assignment: CDR1 WSHSY and CDR2 SAAADI. CDR3 length equals 15 residues.

The V call is TRBV14, the J call TRBJ1-5, with D unclear. V was trimmed by 5 bases and J by 7 bases, leaving 15 bases between them. This CDR3 has 14 residues. CDR1 and CDR2 from the germline V gene are SGHDN and FVKESK. The CDR3 DNA is TGTGCCAGCAGCTACGGGCCGATCAGACAGCCCCAGCATTTT. It encodes CASSYGPIRQPQHF. Filled out from reference TRBV14 and TRBJ1-5, the complete variable domain reads EAGVTQFPSHSVIEKGQTVTLRCDPISGHDNLYWYRRVMGKEIKFLLHFVKESKQDESGMPNNRFLAERTGGTYSTLKVQPAELEDSGVYFCASSYGPIRQPQHFGDGTRLSIL.

The sample holds a few counts of this clonotype. The gene calls are TRBV6-6 and TRBJ2-3; D possibly matches TRBD1 or TRBD2 (5 bases each). V was pared by 8 bases and J by 4 bases, with 13 bases between. Germline CDR1 is MNHNY and CDR2 is SVGAGI (reference sequence). This CDR3 spans 13 amino acids. The CDR3 nucleotides read TGTGCCAGCGATGGGGGAACGGCAGATACGCAGTATTTT. Amino acids: CASDGGTADTQYF.

In the case of this clonotype: This may be a read error: a much more frequent sequence differs by one nucleotide. V is TRBV5-8 and J is TRBJ1-1; 7 nucleotides line up with TRBD1. The CDR3 runs 18 residues. CDR1 SGHTS and CDR2 YDEGEE come from the germline V gene. CDR3 sequence: CASSLGPQQGRRNTEALF. CDR3 nucleotides: TGTGCCAGCAGCTTGGGGCCCCAACAGGGGAGGAGGAACACTGAAGCTTTATTT.

This clonotype was observed a few times. The chain recombines TRBV5-6 with TRBJ2-7; D is ambiguous. V lost 0 bases, J lost 0 bases, and 7 bases lay in between. Per germline, CDR1 SGHDT and CDR2 YYEEEE. There are 14 residues in the CDR3. The CDR3 is CASSLDTSSYEQYF. The CDR3 DNA follows: TGTGCCAGCAGCTTGGACACGAGCTCCTACGAGCAGTACTTC.